This TCR beta chain was recorded in a study of identical twins. This CDR3 has 12 residues. Germline loops: CDR1 SQVTM, CDR2 ANQGSEA. In TCRdb, the 5' RACE reads were re-called with MiXCR into one record per CDR3 protein. The table has roughly 770,000 distinct CDR3 sequences, around a sixth seen once. This clonotype has more than one count but fewer than ten. The junction and the germline gene differ at one end; a read error may be behind it. This same sample was also part of a study on T cells expressing NK-cell markers. That publication notes: These same clonotypes (in several donors) also led the CD3+CD56-NKG2C+ fraction.

Input material: PBMCs. The V and J genes are TRBV29-1 and TRBJ2-2; D not certain. The receptor was derived from a woman under 30 in good health. DNA of the CDR3: TGCAGCGTTCAAGATCCGCACGGGGAGCTGTTTTTT. This translates into CSVQDPHGELFF.